This T cell receptor beta chain stems from a study of OX40 agonist ivuxolimab in advanced cancers. Study-wide results and caveats: Some nonresponders also had low normalized T-cell clonal expansion. CD8+ T cells were the subset that, on average, had more expanded clones than CD4+.

Sequencing used immunoSEQ multiplex PCR; TCRdb keeps in-frame clones, though not all of them. The sample yields about 64,000 clones, less than 95% seen once. To note about this clone: Its specificity is unknown.

The germline gives CDR1 SGHRS, CDR2 YFSETQ. Trimming removed 4 bases at V and 2 bases at J, with 18 bases between. The CDR3 is made up of 16 amino acids. With baseline, cycle 4 day 1, and cycle 7 day 1 as timepoints, blood was sampled. This chain joins TRBV5-1 and TRBJ2-5, with D tentatively TRBD1 (6 bases). Sequenced here: CD4+ or CD8+ T cells sorted from blood, sampled in a trial of the OX40 agonist ivuxolimab. This TCR was sampled from an adult with an advanced solid tumor such as melanoma, head and neck, liver or kidney cancer. The CDR3 DNA is TGCGCCAGCAGCGATGACAGGTTTTACCCTCAAGAGACCCAGTACTTC. Its protein is CASSDDRFYPQETQYF.